Each of the 31 T cell receptor beta chains below was sequenced from the same sample in a study of T cells in Graves' hyperthyroidism and ophthalmopathy. It was RNA transcripts that yielded the amplified TCR beta CDR3 regions. The HTBI primer set drove a first-round RT-PCR of the TCR CDR3. A single record per CDR3 protein comes from TCRdb applying MiXCR to the multiplex PCR reads. The sample holds roughly 660,000 distinct CDR3 sequences, roughly 17% seen once. Material for sequencing was blood. The receptors were gathered from a man aged 50 to 60 with Graves' hyperthyroidism.

The chain recombines TRBV7-8 with TRBJ1-2; 9 bases agree with TRBD1. Germline values: CDR1 SGHVS, CDR2 FQNEAQ. The junction had 8 bases not matched to a gene; V was cut back by 6 bases and J by 6 bases. The CDR3 covers 14 residues. CDR3 bases: TGTGCCAGCAGGAAAACAGGGGGCGGTGATGGCTACACCTTC. Residues: CASRKTGGGDGYTF.

This clonotype was detected only a few times. The junction departs from the called germline gene at one end, perhaps through a read error. The chain joins TRBV7-7 to TRBJ1-1; no reliable D call. In germline, CDR1 is SSHAT, CDR2 FNYEAQ (reference sequence). The CDR3 contains 15 residues. CDR3 sequence (DNA): TGTGCTAGCAGCCCCGTCAGCAGCATGAACACTGAAGCTTTCTTT. It yields the protein CASSPVSSMNTEAFF.

The sample holds many counts of this clonotype. The V and J genes are TRBV7-2 and TRBJ1-5; a possible D gene is TRBD1 (6 bases). Between the trimmed V and J ends, which lost 7 bases and 5 bases, there was a span of 18 bases. CDR1 SGHTA and CDR2 FQGNSA come from the germline V gene. This CDR3 is 15 amino acids long. CDR3 loop: CASTSEGGFYQPQHF. CDR3 bases: TGTGCCAGCACATCTGAGGGGGGGTTCTATCAGCCCCAGCATTTT.

This clonotype showed up many times. The chain has TRBV11-2 and TRBJ2-3; a weak D match, TRBD1 (6 bases). V was shortened by 5 bases and J by 7 bases, with 19 bases between the two germline ends. Looked up from germline, CDR1 is SGHAT and CDR2 is FQNNGV. The length of the CDR3 is 15 residues. The CDR3 sequence: CASSPEPDSWNTQYF. CDR3 bases: TGTGCCAGCAGCCCCGAACCGGACAGTTGGAATACGCAGTATTTT.

This clonotype was detected many times. This chain uses TRBV6-1 with TRBJ2-7, with D hard to call. V dropped 8 bases and J dropped 0 bases, with 11 bases sitting between them. The CDR3 is 13 amino acids. CDR1 is MNHNS and CDR2 is SASEGT in the germline V gene. The CDR3 region has the DNA TGTGCCAGCCTCTATACAAACTCCTACGAGCAGTACTTC. Its protein product is CASLYTNSYEQYF.

A note on this clonotype: A single base separates this from a much larger clone, so it may be a read error. The chain uses TRBV19 and TRBJ2-5; TRBD1 aligns across 7 bases. Germline CDR1 is LNHDA and CDR2 is SQIVND (reference sequence). The CDR3 runs 15 residues. The CDR3 protein is CASTGLGQPQETQDF. In DNA form, the CDR3 reads TGTGCCAGTACGGGATTGGGACAGCCCCAAGAGACCCAGGACTTC. The full variable domain, in which reference TRBV19 and TRBJ2-5 provide the parts outside the CDR3, is DGGITQSPKYLFRKEGQNVTLSCEQNLNHDAMYWYRQDPGQGLRLIYYSQIVNDFQKGDIAEGYSVSREKKESFPLTVTSAQKNPTAFYLCASTGLGQPQETQDFGPGTRLLVL.

This clonotype was picked up a small number of times. The conserved final phenylalanine or tryptophan is absent from the CDR3, which likely points to a read error. The chain carries TRBV2 and TRBJ1-5; D is possibly TRBD1 (5 bases). Per the germline V gene, CDR1 is SNHLY and CDR2 is FYNNEI. This CDR3 is 15 amino acids long. The V end lost 2 bases, the J end lost 3 bases, and 11 bases lay between the germline ends. CDR3 amino acids: CASSEQGILNQPQHI. The CDR3 DNA sequence: TGTGCCAGCAGTGAACAGGGTATTCTCAATCAGCCCCAGCATATT.

Ten or more counts support this clonotype. The chain couples TRBV27 to TRBJ1-2; no definite D call. CDR3 length: 15 residues. V lost 3 bases and J lost 0, with 11 bases in between. From germline, CDR1 is MNHEY and CDR2 SMNVEV (reference sequence). The CDR3 loop is CASSFSGLANYGYTF. The CDR3 bases are TGTGCCAGCAGTTTCTCAGGTTTAGCTAACTATGGCTACACCTTC.

This clonotype was observed a handful of times. The V gene is TRBV25-1, the J gene TRBJ2-7, with D perhaps being TRBD1 or TRBD2 (5 bases each). The CDR3 sequence is 11 residues long. The V gene's germline CDR1 is MGHDK and CDR2 SYGVNS. With 7 bases removed from V and 2 bases from J, the gap between germline ends came to 6 bases. The CDR3 loop reads CASTGPYEQYF. The CDR3 DNA sequence: TGTGCCAGCACGGGGCCCTACGAGCAGTACTTC.

This clonotype was seen many times. The chain has TRBV27 and TRBJ2-3, with 9 bases matching TRBD1. Germline assignment: CDR1 MNHEY and CDR2 SMNVEV (reference sequence). V shed 6 bases and J 3 bases; nucleotides not matched to a gene: 10. This CDR3 has 16 amino acids. The CDR3 here is CASSPRLTGGTDTQYF. The CDR3 region has the DNA TGTGCCAGCAGCCCGCGCTTGACAGGGGGTACAGATACGCAGTATTTT.

In this sample, this clonotype turned up many times. In nucleotides, the CDR3 is TGTGCCAGCAGTTTATGGGGGAACTCCTACGAGCAGTACTTC. Protein sequence: CASSLWGNSYEQYF. The chain is built from TRBV27 and TRBJ2-7; either TRBD1 or TRBD2 may fit D (5 bases each). Germline CDR1 is MNHEY and CDR2 is SMNVEV (reference sequence). This CDR3 has 14 residues. V was cut by 1 base and J by 0 bases, with 7 bases left in between.

This clonotype was found a few times. V usage is TRBV18 and J usage is TRBJ2-1, with 9 bases aligning to TRBD2. The junction had 8 bases not matched to a gene; V was cut back by 0 bases and J by 5 bases. CDR3 size: 17 residues. Germline-derived CDR1 and CDR2 are KGHSH and LQKENI. The CDR3 DNA reads TGTGCCAGCTCACCACCGGGAGGGCTAGCGGGGAACAATGAGCAGTTCTTC. Amino acids: CASSPPGGLAGNNEQFF.

The V and J genes are TRBV5-4 and TRBJ2-4; tentatively, D is TRBD2 (6 bases). Germline V lookup: CDR1 SGHNT, CDR2 YYREEE (reference sequence). Trimming stripped 3 bases from V and 0 bases from J, with 13 bases between. CDR3 size: 16 residues. The CDR3 DNA is TGTGCCAGCAGCTGGGGAGGAGCGGAAGCCAAAAACATTCAGTACTTC. Its translation: CASSWGGAEAKNIQYF.

The V and J genes are TRBV5-8 and TRBJ1-4, with D uncertain. Trimming shortened V by 1 base and J by 0 bases, and 10 bases separated the two germline ends. There are 16 residues in the CDR3. CDR1 is SGHTS and CDR2 is YDEGEE in the germline V gene. CDR3 sequence: CASSLHTEATNEKLFF. The DNA of the CDR3 is TGTGCCAGCAGCTTGCATACAGAAGCAACTAATGAAAAACTGTTTTTT.

A single count supports this clonotype. This chain links TRBV4-1 with TRBJ2-7; tentatively, D is TRBD2 (7 bases). V lost 4 bases and J 0 bases, leaving 13 bases between the germline ends. CDR1 and CDR2 from the germline V gene are MGHRA and YSYEKL. CDR3 length: 15 amino acids. CDR3 loop: CASSPLGGPSYEQYF. CDR3 DNA: TGCGCCAGCAGCCCTTTGGGGGGGCCCTCCTACGAGCAGTACTTC.

This clonotype was recorded many times. This chain uses TRBV10-3 with TRBJ1-2; possible D gene TRBD1, 6 bases. The CDR3 contains 15 residues. Trimming pared 4 bases from V and 4 bases from J, leaving 16 bases between. CDR1 is ENHRY and CDR2 is SYGVKD in the germline V gene. The CDR3 DNA reads as TGTGCCATCAGTGCCCGGACAGCTGAGCGCTATGGCTACACCTTC. It encodes CAISARTAERYGYTF.

This clonotype occurred a few times. This chain joins TRBV20-1 and TRBJ1-5; 8 nucleotides line up with TRBD1. Germline V gene lookup returns CDR1 DFQATT and CDR2 SNEGSKA (reference sequence). V dropped 3 bases and J dropped 7; count of bases not matched to a gene: 8. This CDR3 has 14 residues. Here the CDR3 DNA reads TGCAGTGCTAGGGCAGGGGGCGCCGGCCAGCCCCAGCATTTT. This sequence encodes CSARAGGAGQPQHF.

The chain uses TRBV28 and TRBJ2-7; 9 bases align to TRBD1. Trimming removed 6 bases from V and 0 bases from J; junction bases left unmatched: 9. The length of the CDR3 is 16 residues. The V gene's germline CDR1 is MDHEN and CDR2 SYDVKM. This chain's CDR3 is CASSLITGGRSYEQYF. The CDR3 nucleotides read TGTGCCAGCAGCCTTATCACAGGGGGCCGCTCCTACGAGCAGTACTTC.

The chain employs TRBV30 and TRBJ2-1; TRBD1 agrees at 7 bases. The V gene's germline CDR1 is GTSNPN and CDR2 SVGIG (reference sequence). This CDR3 spans 12 amino acids. V trimming: 3 bases; J trimming: 8 bases; junction bases outside the gene matches: 4. CDR3 nucleotides: TGTGCCTGGAGCAGGGGGTCCGATGAGCAGTTCTTC. Translated: CAWSRGSDEQFF.

There are many counts of this clonotype. The J gene is TRBJ1-5, the V gene TRBV2; D is undetermined. Germline V gene sequence: CDR1 SNHLY, CDR2 FYNNEI. With 3 bases removed from V and 3 bases from J, the gap between germline ends came to 9 bases. This CDR3 comprises 14 residues. CDR3 in amino acids: CASSDGLINQPQHF. DNA of the CDR3: TGTGCCAGCAGTGACGGCCTGATCAATCAGCCCCAGCATTTT.

This clonotype has ten or more counts. V and J are TRBV3-1 and TRBJ2-7; D remains ambiguous. The CDR3 is 13 amino acids. CDR1 and CDR2 (germline): LGHDT, YNNKEL (reference sequence). Trimming removed 4 bases from V and 7 bases from J, with 14 bases in between. The CDR3 DNA reads as TGTGCCAGCAGCCTCGCTACTGTAGGGGAGCAGTACTTC. It is translated as CASSLATVGEQYF.

The V call is TRBV20-1, the J call TRBJ2-5; the D gene is possibly TRBD1 (5 bases). Germline CDR1 and CDR2: DFQATT and SNEGSKA (reference sequence). The germline V and J ends were trimmed by 6 bases and 4 bases, with 18 bases remaining between them. This CDR3 has 14 residues. CDR3 in amino acids: CSAPDTYSRETQYF. The CDR3 DNA reads as TGCAGTGCGCCGGACACCTACTCCAGAGAGACCCAGTACTTC.

This clonotype was observed at least ten times. The chain carries TRBV30 and TRBJ2-2; D is perhaps TRBD2 (5 bases). Per germline, CDR1 GTSNPN and CDR2 SVGIG (reference sequence). The CDR3 runs 15 residues. The ends were cut back, 7 bases at V and 4 bases at J, with 19 bases in the middle. DNA for the CDR3: TGTGCCTCCTTAAGAGGGCTGAAAATCACCGGGGAGCTGTTTTTT. Protein sequence: CASLRGLKITGELFF.

This clonotype was detected many times. The chain uses TRBV6-1 and TRBJ2-5, with D possibly called TRBD1 or TRBD2 (6 bases each). The germline V gene encodes CDR1 MNHNS and CDR2 SASEGT. With 1 base removed from V and 5 bases from J, the gap between germline ends came to 11 bases. CDR3 size: 14 residues. The CDR3 is CASSEGGGLETQYF. CDR3 DNA: TGTGCCAGCAGTGAAGGAGGGGGGCTTGAGACCCAGTACTTC.

This clonotype was picked up many times. The CDR3 is CASQLTAYYGYTF. The CDR3 DNA follows: TGTGCCAGCCAATTGACCGCCTACTATGGCTACACCTTC. This chain uses TRBV2 with TRBJ1-2; unclear D gene. Germline CDR1 SNHLY, CDR2 FYNNEI. The V end lost 8 bases, the J end lost 3 bases, and 13 bases lay between the germline ends. The CDR3 length is 13 residues.

The V call is TRBV6-1, the J call TRBJ1-4; 8 bases agree with TRBD1. The CDR3 length is 13 residues. Looked up from germline, CDR1 is MNHNS and CDR2 is SASEGT. J was trimmed by 16 bases and V by 8 bases; bases with no gene match: 15. CDR3 sequence (DNA): TGTGCCAGCCCGTCCGGGACAGGCCCTGAAGAGTTTTTT. Translated: CASPSGTGPEEFF.

Ten or more counts support this clonotype. A much larger clone lies a single base off, so this may be a read error. The chain couples TRBV7-3 to TRBJ1-1; weak D call: TRBD1 (5 bases). V shed 5 bases and J shed 1 base, with 8 bases lying between them. Germline lookup yields CDR1 SGHTA and CDR2 FQGTGA. CDR3 length equals 13 residues. The CDR3 DNA is TGTGCCAGCAGCGCACAGGAGAACACTGAAGCTTTCTTT. Its translation: CASSAQENTEAFF.

The chain uses TRBV2 and TRBJ2-5; D unclear. This CDR3 has 13 residues. Germline lookup yields CDR1 SNHLY and CDR2 FYNNEI. V gave up 7 bases and J gave up 2 bases, with 11 bases separating them. The CDR3 DNA reads as TGTGCCAGCAAAAGGAGCGAACAAGAGACCCAGTACTTC. Translated: CASKRSEQETQYF.

At least ten counts were recorded for this clonotype. The chain links TRBV6-2 or TRBV6-3 to TRBJ1-1; D may be TRBD1 (5 bases). The germline gives CDR1 MNHEY, CDR2 SVGEGT. The CDR3 length is 13 residues. V lost 5 bases, J lost 5 bases, and 12 bases lay in between. The CDR3 reads CASSKMGLTEAFF. The CDR3 nucleotides are TGTGCCAGCAGTAAAATGGGGCTAACTGAAGCTTTCTTT.

CDR3 DNA: TGTGCCAGTAGTCAACCACAACCGGGACAGGCGCCGTGCGAGCAGTACTTC. Translated: CASSQPQPGQAPCEQYF. This chain joins TRBV19 and TRBJ2-7; 8 nucleotides line up with TRBD1. The CDR3 loop spans 17 amino acids. Germline V gene sequence: CDR1 LNHDA, CDR2 SQIVND (reference sequence). Unmatched junction bases numbered 18, after V lost 5 bases and J lost 6 bases. Full variable domain (missing parts from reference TRBV19 and TRBJ2-7): DGGITQSPKYLFRKEGQNVTLSCEQNLNHDAMYWYRQDPGQGLRLIYYSQIVNDFQKGDIAEGYSVSREKKESFPLTVTSAQKNPTAFYLCASSQPQPGQAPCEQYFGPGTRLTVT.

This clonotype was picked up a small number of times. The chain recombines TRBV11-2 with TRBJ2-5; D uncertain. The CDR3 loop spans 14 amino acids. Germline CDR1 reads SGHAT; CDR2 reads FQNNGV. The V and J ends lost 1 base and 1 base respectively, with 7 bases between them. The CDR3 here is CASSLAAAQETQYF. As DNA, the CDR3 is TGTGCCAGCAGCTTAGCGGCAGCCCAAGAGACCCAGTACTTC.